Listed below are T cell receptor beta chains from one sample, sequenced in a study of shared clonotypes between healthy human individuals. The repertoire was sequenced with immunoSEQ multiplex PCR; TCRdb's copy has only in-frame clones and lacks some. The table shows a few million clones, with around 95% occurring only once. The sample taken for sequencing was naive CD4+ T cells sorted from blood. These receptors originate from a man aged 18 to 29 in good health. Each CDR3 is given with its conserved first and last residue. A D gene is named only where the DNA matches it firmly. The size of a clone is reported for some rows only, either as once, few or many, or as a class for expanded clones.

V gene: TRBV10-2
J gene: TRBJ1-1
clone size: NA
D gene: NA
CDR3 protein: CASSESIGTDFGQAFF
CDR3 DNA: TGCGCCAGCAGTGAGTCGATCGGGACGGATTTTGGCCAAGCTTTCTTT

V gene: TRBV27
J gene: TRBJ2-6
clone size: NA
D gene: NA
CDR3 protein: CASSPGTGANVLTF
CDR3 DNA: TGTGCCAGCAGTCCGGGGACTGGGGCCAACGTCCTGACTTTC

V gene: TRBV9
J gene: TRBJ1-1
clone size: NA
D gene: NA
CDR3 protein: CASSPEVDFF
CDR3 DNA: TGTGCCAGCAGCCCAGAGGTGGATTTCTTT

V gene: TRBV5-1
J gene: TRBJ1-5
clone size: NA
D gene: TRBD1
CDR3 protein: CASSLAGQGGQPQHF
CDR3 DNA: TGCGCCAGCAGCTTGGCCGGACAGGGCGGTCAGCCCCAGCATTTT

V gene: TRBV6-6
J gene: TRBJ2-5
clone size: NA
D gene: TRBD2
CDR3 protein: CASSPTGGETQYF
CDR3 DNA: TGTGCCAGCAGTCCCACGGGGGGGGAGACCCAGTACTTC

V gene: TRBV10-2
J gene: TRBJ1-2
clone size: NA
D gene: NA
CDR3 protein: CASSDQGLPPWGYGYTF
CDR3 DNA: TGCGCCAGCAGTGATCAGGGTCTACCACCCTGGGGCTATGGCTACACCTTC

V gene: TRBV5-1
J gene: TRBJ2-1
clone size: NA
D gene: TRBD2
CDR3 protein: CASSPSAGVSYNEQFF
CDR3 DNA: TGCGCCAGCAGCCCCTCAGCGGGAGTATCCTACAATGAGCAGTTCTTC

V gene: TRBV7-2
J gene: TRBJ1-4
clone size: NA
D gene: NA
CDR3 protein: CASSDGRGKLFF
CDR3 DNA: TGTGCCAGCAGCGATGGACGGGGAAAACTGTTTTTT

V gene: TRBV7-9
J gene: TRBJ2-7
clone size: NA
D gene: NA
CDR3 protein: CASSRPPERYEQYF
CDR3 DNA: TGTGCCAGCAGCCGTCCCCCGGAGAGATACGAGCAGTACTTC

V gene: TRBV9
J gene: TRBJ2-2
clone size: NA
D gene: TRBD2
CDR3 protein: CASSPRGGRNTGELFF
CDR3 DNA: TGTGCCAGCAGCCCTCGGGGAGGGCGGAACACCGGGGAGCTGTTTTTT

V gene: TRBV18
J gene: TRBJ2-7
clone size: once
D gene: NA
CDR3 protein: CASSPTVGFPYEQYF
CDR3 DNA: TGTGCCAGCTCACCGACAGTAGGGTTTCCCTACGAGCAGTACTTC

V gene: TRBV18
J gene: TRBJ1-2
clone size: NA
D gene: NA
CDR3 protein: CASSPGSEYGYTF
CDR3 DNA: TGTGCCAGCTCACCCGGGTCAGAATATGGCTACACCTTC

V gene: TRBV6-1
J gene: TRBJ2-5
clone size: NA
D gene: TRBD2
CDR3 protein: CASSDRAGGQETQYF
CDR3 DNA: TGTGCCAGCAGTGACAGGGCGGGGGGGCAAGAGACCCAGTACTTC

V gene: TRBV7-3
J gene: TRBJ2-3
clone size: NA
D gene: NA
CDR3 protein: CASSLISGSDTQYF
CDR3 DNA: TGTGCCAGCAGCTTAATTTCGGGCTCAGATACGCAGTATTTT

V gene: TRBV2
J gene: TRBJ2-1
clone size: NA
D gene: NA
CDR3 protein: CASSLRPGSSYNEQFF
CDR3 DNA: TGTGCCAGCAGTTTGCGTCCGGGATCATCCTACAATGAGCAGTTCTTC

V gene: TRBV27
J gene: TRBJ1-4
clone size: NA
D gene: NA
CDR3 protein: CASSSVNEKLFF
CDR3 DNA: TGTGCCAGCAGTTCCGTTAATGAAAAACTGTTTTTT

V gene: TRBV5-4
J gene: TRBJ1-3
clone size: NA
D gene: NA
CDR3 protein: CASSVDRTSGNTIYF
CDR3 DNA: TGTGCCAGCAGCGTGGACCGAACCTCTGGAAACACCATATATTTT

V gene: TRBV5-4
J gene: TRBJ2-7
clone size: NA
D gene: NA
CDR3 protein: CASSLGSTYEQYF
CDR3 DNA: TGTGCCAGCAGCTTAGGCAGCACCTACGAGCAGTACTTC

V gene: TRBV30
J gene: TRBJ1-4
clone size: once
D gene: NA
CDR3 protein: CAWSVRGAPRNEKLFF
CDR3 DNA: TGTGCCTGGAGTGTAAGGGGGGCGCCGCGTAATGAAAAACTGTTTTTT

V gene: TRBV30
J gene: TRBJ1-5
clone size: NA
D gene: TRBD1
CDR3 protein: CAWSQGTGGNQPQHF
CDR3 DNA: TGTGCCTGGAGTCAGGGGACAGGGGGCAATCAGCCCCAGCATTTT

V gene: TRBV18
J gene: TRBJ1-2
clone size: NA
D gene: TRBD1
CDR3 protein: CASSPLQGERGGYTF
CDR3 DNA: TGTGCCAGCTCACCACTACAGGGGGAGCGCGGTGGCTACACCTTC

V gene: TRBV2
J gene: TRBJ1-2
clone size: NA
D gene: NA
CDR3 protein: CASSEGPGTPGFNYGYTF
CDR3 DNA: TGTGCCAGCAGTGAAGGCCCCGGGACACCTGGATTTAACTATGGCTACACCTTC

V gene: TRBV4-1
J gene: TRBJ2-2
clone size: NA
D gene: NA
CDR3 protein: CASSQDVGRTGELFF
CDR3 DNA: TGCGCCAGCAGCCAAGACGTTGGACGGACTGGGGAGCTGTTTTTT

V gene: TRBV7-2
J gene: TRBJ2-5
clone size: NA
D gene: NA
CDR3 protein: CASSLSSVQETQYF
CDR3 DNA: TGTGCCAGCAGCTTATCGTCGGTACAAGAGACCCAGTACTTC

V gene: TRBV19
J gene: TRBJ2-7
clone size: NA
D gene: TRBD1
CDR3 protein: CASSNPGTGTYEQYF
CDR3 DNA: TGTGCCAGTAGTAACCCAGGGACAGGCACCTACGAGCAGTACTTC

V gene: TRBV21-1
J gene: TRBJ1-2
clone size: once
D gene: NA
CDR3 protein: CASSTDRSTMSYTF
CDR3 DNA: TGTGCCAGCAGCACGGACAGGAGCACAATGAGCTACACCTTC

V gene: TRBV11-2
J gene: TRBJ1-2
clone size: once
D gene: NA
CDR3 protein: CASSSTLHTGPGYTF
CDR3 DNA: TGTGCCAGCAGCTCAACCCTTCATACGGGACCTGGCTACACCTTC

V gene: TRBV7-6
J gene: TRBJ1-1
clone size: once
D gene: TRBD1
CDR3 protein: CASSSISTGKAFF
CDR3 DNA: TGTGCCAGCAGCTCCATATCGACAGGGAAAGCTTTCTTT

V gene: TRBV5-1
J gene: TRBJ2-7
clone size: once
D gene: NA
CDR3 protein: CASSVPGLFGEQYF
CDR3 DNA: TGCGCCAGCTCCGTCCCAGGGTTGTTTGGAGAGCAGTACTTC

V gene: TRBV7-9
J gene: TRBJ2-3
clone size: NA
D gene: TRBD1
CDR3 protein: CASSPHRGSTDTQYF
CDR3 DNA: TGTGCCAGCAGCCCCCACAGGGGGAGCACAGATACGCAGTATTTT

V gene: TRBV5-1
J gene: TRBJ2-7
clone size: NA
D gene: TRBD1
CDR3 protein: CASSGAGPGTGSNEQYF
CDR3 DNA: TGCGCCAGCAGCGGGGCGGGACCCGGGACAGGGTCCAACGAGCAGTACTTC

V gene: TRBV9
J gene: TRBJ2-7
clone size: NA
D gene: TRBD2
CDR3 protein: CASSRTSGNTYEQYF
CDR3 DNA: TGTGCCAGCAGTCGAACTAGCGGAAATACCTACGAGCAGTACTTC

V gene: TRBV5-1
J gene: TRBJ2-1
clone size: NA
D gene: NA
CDR3 protein: CASSFRVSYEQFF
CDR3 DNA: TGCGCCAGCAGCTTTAGGGTAAGCTATGAGCAGTTCTTC

V gene: TRBV2
J gene: TRBJ2-7
clone size: NA
D gene: NA
CDR3 protein: CASSGQLYEQYF
CDR3 DNA: TGTGCCAGCAGCGGACAGCTCTACGAGCAGTACTTC

V gene: TRBV19
J gene: TRBJ2-7
clone size: NA
D gene: NA
CDR3 protein: CASSRQGLGEQYF
CDR3 DNA: TGTGCCAGTAGTAGGCAGGGATTGGGCGAGCAGTACTTC

V gene: TRBV7-9
J gene: TRBJ1-1
clone size: NA
D gene: NA
CDR3 protein: CASSFGLNTEAFF
CDR3 DNA: TGTGCCAGCAGCTTTGGCCTGAACACTGAAGCTTTCTTT

V gene: TRBV5-4
J gene: TRBJ2-4
clone size: NA
D gene: TRBD1
CDR3 protein: CASSGDRVRDIQYF
CDR3 DNA: TGTGCCAGCAGCGGGGACAGGGTAAGAGACATTCAGTACTTC

V gene: TRBV6-5
J gene: TRBJ2-1
clone size: NA
D gene: TRBD1
CDR3 protein: CASRYRGSYNEQFF
CDR3 DNA: TGTGCCAGCAGGTACAGGGGCTCCTACAATGAGCAGTTCTTC

V gene: TRBV2
J gene: TRBJ2-7
clone size: NA
D gene: TRBD2
CDR3 protein: CASSGTSGRFWREQYF
CDR3 DNA: TGTGCCAGCAGCGGGACTAGCGGGAGGTTTTGGCGCGAGCAGTACTTC

V gene: TRBV2
J gene: TRBJ1-5
clone size: NA
D gene: TRBD1
CDR3 protein: CASSGRGTAGNQPQHF
CDR3 DNA: TGTGCCAGCAGCGGACGAGGGACAGCAGGCAATCAGCCCCAGCATTTT

V gene: TRBV9
J gene: TRBJ2-5
clone size: NA
D gene: NA
CDR3 protein: CASSVFPTTRETQYF
CDR3 DNA: TGTGCCAGCAGCGTATTTCCGACCACCAGAGAGACCCAGTACTTC

V gene: TRBV7-2
J gene: TRBJ2-1
clone size: NA
D gene: TRBD2
CDR3 protein: CASSSVTSGSGGYNEQFF
CDR3 DNA: TGTGCCAGCAGCTCTGTGACTAGCGGGAGTGGGGGGTACAATGAGCAGTTCTTC

V gene: TRBV2
J gene: TRBJ2-1
clone size: NA
D gene: NA
CDR3 protein: CASSDIAWNEQFF
CDR3 DNA: TGTGCCAGCAGTGATATAGCATGGAATGAGCAGTTCTTC

V gene: TRBV12-5
J gene: TRBJ2-3
clone size: NA
D gene: NA
CDR3 protein: CASGLGVGSTDTQYF
CDR3 DNA: TGTGCTAGTGGTTTAGGGGTCGGTAGCACAGATACGCAGTATTTT

V gene: TRBV7-3
J gene: TRBJ2-7
clone size: NA
D gene: TRBD1
CDR3 protein: CASSNTIGTGNGEQYF
CDR3 DNA: TGTGCCAGCAGCAACACCATCGGGACAGGGAATGGCGAGCAGTACTTC

V gene: TRBV30
J gene: TRBJ2-1
clone size: NA
D gene: TRBD2
CDR3 protein: CAWSVRGVAGGQNEQFF
CDR3 DNA: TGTGCCTGGAGTGTACGGGGGGTAGCGGGAGGGCAGAATGAGCAGTTCTTC

V gene: TRBV5-1
J gene: TRBJ2-2
clone size: NA
D gene: NA
CDR3 protein: CASSQTGLTNTGELFF
CDR3 DNA: TGCGCCAGCAGCCAGACTGGACTAACTAACACCGGGGAGCTGTTTTTT

V gene: TRBV9
J gene: TRBJ2-1
clone size: NA
D gene: TRBD1
CDR3 protein: CASSVVARGNEQFF
CDR3 DNA: TGTGCCAGCAGCGTAGTAGCCAGGGGGAACGAGCAGTTCTTC

V gene: TRBV30
J gene: TRBJ1-3
clone size: NA
D gene: NA
CDR3 protein: CAWSGSGNTIYF
CDR3 DNA: TGTGCCTGGAGTGGCTCTGGAAACACCATATATTTT

V gene: TRBV14
J gene: TRBJ2-1
clone size: NA
D gene: NA
CDR3 protein: CASSQDRRGTEQFF
CDR3 DNA: TGTGCCAGCAGCCAAGATCGGCGAGGGACTGAGCAGTTCTTC